This T cell receptor beta chain is from a study of T cell clones after liver transplantation. Study-level background: In this trial, immunosuppression withdrawal was attempted within 2 years of liver transplant. Tolerance: complete withdrawal held at least one year, liver enzymes staying within twice normal.

CDR3 length: 14 amino acids. V lost 2 bases to trimming and J lost 6 bases; unmatched junction nucleotides: 2. CDR1 and CDR2 from the germline V gene are SGDLS and YYNGEE. Notes on this clone: Its antigen is unidentified.

General study results and limits: These preliminary findings come from unstandardized post-transplant sampling times. A larger donor-reactive than third-party decline suggested partial antigen-specific deletion.

Profiling relied on immunoSEQ multiplex PCR, and the TCRdb table lists in-frame clones only, not all of them. The sample holds under 150,000 clones, over 75% seen once. The sequence came from a human patient who received a liver transplant. Some T cells may have come from the graft donor. This sequence joins TRBV9 and TRBJ2-1, with TRBD2 identical over 10 bases. The sample consisted of CD4+ T cells from blood, taken 12 months after liver transplant. The CDR3 spells CASSVLAGGNEQFF. In DNA, the CDR3 is TGTGCCAGCAGCGTCTTAGCGGGAGGCAATGAGCAGTTCTTC.